These 18 T cell receptor beta chains share one sample of origin, sequenced in a study of cytomegalovirus exposure and HLA in healthy donors. PCR used 60 Vbeta primers and 13 Jbeta primers. Libraries were prepared by immunoSEQ multiplex PCR; TCRdb keeps only in-frame clonotypes and omits some of them. There are around 120,000 clones in the sample; approximately 80% occur only once, and 0.2% to 0.25% lies in the top ten. Material: PBMCs. Every receptor here comes from a man aged 45-60 years in good health and CMV-seronegative.

The J gene is TRBJ1-1, the V gene TRBV5-4, with 10 bases identical to TRBD1. The CDR3 is 17 amino acids. In germline, CDR1 is SGHNT, CDR2 YYREEE (reference sequence). V shed 5 bases and J 1 base; nucleotides not matched to a gene: 11. The DNA for the CDR3 is TGTGCCAGCAGGACTGAAGGGACAGGGGACTGGAACACTGAAGCTTTCTTT. Residues: CASRTEGTGDWNTEAFF.

The chain uses TRBV15 and TRBJ2-2; tentatively, D is TRBD1 (5 bases). CDR3 size: 14 residues. V lost 0 bases and J 5 bases, leaving 7 bases between the germline ends. Germline V gene data show CDR1 as LNHNV and CDR2 as YYDKDF (reference sequence). The CDR3 DNA reads as TGTGCCACCAGCAGAGACAGGGCAACCGGGGAGCTGTTTTTT. This codes for CATSRDRATGELFF.

This clone appeared once. The chain links TRBV4-1 to TRBJ1-4; weak D call: TRBD1 (6 bases). Per germline, CDR1 MGHRA and CDR2 YSYEKL. The CDR3 totals 17 residues. Trimming took off 0 bases at V and 5 bases at J, with 16 bases between the two ends. CDR3 DNA sequence: TGCGCCAGCAGCCAAGAATCGGACAGCCACGTAAATGAAAAACTGTTTTTT. The encoded protein is CASSQESDSHVNEKLFF.

V is TRBV5-1 and J is TRBJ2-2, with 8 bases matching TRBD2. The length of the CDR3 is 16 residues. The trim removed 4 bases at V and 5 bases at J, leaving 10 bases unmatched. Germline V gene lookup returns CDR1 SGHRS and CDR2 YFSETQ. The CDR3 reads CASSAIPGLDTGELFF. The DNA for the CDR3 is TGCGCCAGCAGCGCGATCCCGGGACTAGATACCGGGGAGCTGTTTTTT.

This clone has just one count. The genes are TRBV28 and TRBJ2-7; 7 nucleotides line up with TRBD1. V dropped 8 bases and J dropped 4; count of bases not matched to a gene: 11. The CDR3 length is 14 residues. Germline CDR1 reads MDHEN; CDR2 reads SYDVKM. CDR3 in DNA: TGTGCCAGCCATCCGGGACAGTCGAATTACGAGCAGTACTTC. It translates to CASHPGQSNYEQYF.

The V call is TRBV7-3, the J call TRBJ2-3, with D unresolved. Germline values: CDR1 SGHTA, CDR2 FQGTGA. The CDR3 has 14 amino acids. Trimming removed 1 base from V and 4 bases from J, with 9 bases in between. The CDR3 coding sequence is TGTGCCAGCAGCTTAAGTAACAGAGCAGATACGCAGTATTTT. This codes for CASSLSNRADTQYF.

The chain recombines TRBV18 with TRBJ1-1; tentative D call: TRBD1 (5 bases). The CDR3 contains 12 residues. Germline lookup yields CDR1 KGHSH and CDR2 LQKENI. Between the trimmed V and J ends, which lost 2 bases and 6 bases, there was a span of 7 bases. The DNA for the CDR3 is TGTGCCAGCTCACCATCGGGGGCTGAAGCTTTCTTT. The encoded protein is CASSPSGAEAFF. Full variable domain (outside the CDR3, taken from reference TRBV18 and TRBJ1-1): NAGVMQNPRHLVRRRGQEARLRCSPMKGHSHVYWYRQLPEEGLKFMVYLQKENIIDESGMPKERFSAEFPKEGPSILRIQQVVRGDSAAYFCASSPSGAEAFFGQGTRLTVV.

V usage is TRBV5-4 and J usage is TRBJ2-5; perhaps TRBD1 as D (5 bases). With the DNA end fitting TRBJ2-7 better, the J assignment may be wrong. Germline V lookup: CDR1 SGHNT, CDR2 YYREEE (reference sequence). CDR3 length equals 15 residues. The CDR3 DNA reads TGTGCCAGCAGCTTGGACAGGTCAAGCTCCTACGAGCAGTACTTC. Amino acids: CASSLDRSSSYEQYF.

The chain couples TRBV30 to TRBJ2-5, with D possibly matching TRBD2 (6 bases). Near its end, the DNA agrees better with TRBJ2-7, so the J call may be wrong. Looked up from germline, CDR1 is GTSNPN and CDR2 is SVGIG (reference sequence). This CDR3 is 12 amino acids long. The CDR3 DNA reads TGTGCCTGGAGTGGTGGAGGGCCCGAGCAGTACTTC. Its translation is CAWSGGGPEQYF.

The chain employs TRBV28 and TRBJ1-5; D is perhaps TRBD1 (5 bases). Germline CDR1 reads MDHEN; CDR2 reads SYDVKM. The CDR3 consists of 16 residues. V was pared by 3 bases and J by 2 bases, with 14 bases between. The CDR3 here is CASSFYLGGGNQPQHF. As DNA, the CDR3 is TGTGCCAGCAGTTTCTATTTGGGGGGGGGCAATCAGCCCCAGCATTTT.

The J gene is TRBJ2-1, the V gene TRBV9; 7 positions agree with TRBD2. V lost 5 bases and J lost 3; bases outside the gene matches: 5. This CDR3 spans 14 amino acids. CDR1 is SGDLS and CDR2 is YYNGEE in the germline V gene. CDR3 DNA: TGTGCCAGCAGTTTAGCGGGCCACTACAATGAGCAGTTCTTC. Residues: CASSLAGHYNEQFF.

The chain has TRBV9 and TRBJ2-1; 10 bases agree with TRBD2. V lost 2 bases to trimming and J lost 4 bases; unmatched junction nucleotides: 3. The germline V gene has CDR1 SGDLS and CDR2 YYNGEE. The CDR3 sequence is 15 residues long. The CDR3 region has the DNA TGTGCCAGCAGCGTCCTAGCGGGAGAATACAATGAGCAGTTCTTC. Translated, it gives CASSVLAGEYNEQFF. Filled out from reference TRBV9 and TRBJ2-1, the complete variable domain reads DSGVTQTPKHLITATGQRVTLRCSPRSGDLSVYWYQQSLDQGLQFLIQYYNGEERAKGNILERFSAQQFPDLHSELNLSSLELGDSALYFCASSVLAGEYNEQFFGPGTRLTVL.

J is TRBJ2-5 and V is TRBV19, with D maybe TRBD1 (6 bases). The CDR3 spans 14 residues. Trimming took 4 bases from V and 2 from J, leaving 11 bases between them. Germline V gene sequence: CDR1 LNHDA, CDR2 SQIVND (reference sequence). The chain's CDR3 is CASSTGAWQETQYF. For the CDR3, the DNA is TGTGCCAGTAGTACAGGGGCTTGGCAAGAGACCCAGTACTTC.

V gene TRBV25-1 combines with J gene TRBJ2-7; 8 nucleotides match TRBD1. CDR1 is MGHDK and CDR2 is SYGVNS in the germline V gene. The CDR3 sequence is 12 residues long. J was trimmed by 10 bases and V by 4 bases; bases with no gene match: 6. This CDR3 is CASSATGGRQYF. The CDR3 DNA sequence: TGTGCCAGCAGTGCCACAGGGGGAAGACAGTACTTC.

V is TRBV5-1 and J is TRBJ1-2; no definite D call. Germline V gene sequence: CDR1 SGHRS, CDR2 YFSETQ. CDR3 length: 12 amino acids. V lost 0 bases and J 14 bases, leaving 14 bases between the germline ends. The CDR3 loop is CASSLGRGSPTF. The DNA for the CDR3 is TGCGCCAGCAGCTTGGGGAGAGGAAGCCCAACCTTC.

The chain has TRBV7-3 and TRBJ2-2; weak D call: TRBD2 (5 bases). Germline V CDR1 and CDR2: SGHTA, FQGTGA. The length of the CDR3 is 15 residues. V was pared by 5 bases and J by 6 bases, with 16 bases between. The CDR3 loop reads CASSILGSGAGELFF. CDR3 DNA sequence: TGTGCCAGCAGCATCCTCGGATCCGGGGCCGGGGAGCTGTTTTTT.

CDR3 region: CASSIFSGLYEQYF. The CDR3 region has the DNA TGTGCCAGTAGTATATTTAGCGGGCTCTACGAGCAGTACTTC. This chain connects TRBV19 to TRBJ2-7; 7 bases fit TRBD2. The CDR3 is made up of 14 amino acids. Germline lookup yields CDR1 LNHDA and CDR2 SQIVND (reference sequence). V lost 2 bases to trimming and J lost 3 bases; unmatched junction nucleotides: 4.

This clone showed up just a few times. The chain employs TRBV30 and TRBJ2-3; TRBD2 matches at 7 bases. This CDR3 is built from 15 residues. From germline, CDR1 is GTSNPN and CDR2 SVGIG (reference sequence). The V and J ends lost 3 bases and 2 bases, in that order; junction bases with no gene match: 8. The CDR3 loop reads CAWRLLRGTTDTQYF. The CDR3 DNA reads as TGTGCCTGGAGGTTGCTGCGGGGGACCACAGATACGCAGTATTTT.